Each of the 3 T cell receptor beta chains below was sequenced from the same sample in a study of blood T cells in healthy people across ages. Combining a sample-barcoded 5' primer with a J-beta primer mix, a second PCR ran for roughly 6 to 12 cycles. TCRdb processed the 5' RACE reads anew with MiXCR; each CDR3 protein has one entry. Here the sample spans roughly 1.5 million distinct CDR3 sequences, less than 45% being singletons. The sample was blood. Source of these receptors: a woman in her late teens or twenties in good health.

This clonotype turned up a few times. The CDR3 is CSAREGGFYGYTF. In DNA, the CDR3 is TGCAGTGCTAGAGAAGGAGGCTTTTATGGCTACACCTTC. This chain connects TRBV20-1 to TRBJ1-2; D not certain. CDR1 and CDR2 (germline): DFQATT, SNEGSKA (reference sequence). Trimming pared 0 bases from V and 5 bases from J, leaving 10 bases between. There are 13 residues in the CDR3.

This clonotype showed up just a few times. V is TRBV4-2 and J is TRBJ2-3; D gene ambiguous. The CDR3 covers 16 residues. CDR1 and CDR2 from the germline V gene are LGHNA and YNFKEQ. Trimming took off 2 bases at V and 0 bases at J, with 12 bases between the two ends. The CDR3, as DNA: TGTGCCAGCAGCCAAAGGATCAACCCGAGCACAGATACGCAGTATTTT. Encoded protein: CASSQRINPSTDTQYF.

This clonotype was recorded a few times. The rearrangement links TRBV27 to TRBJ2-7, with a possible D match to TRBD1 (6 bases). CDR1 and CDR2 (germline): MNHEY, SMNVEV (reference sequence). V was clipped by 6 bases and J by 2 bases, with 11 bases between them. This CDR3 is built from 13 residues. CDR3 residues: CASRGQLTYEQYF. The CDR3 coding sequence is TGTGCCAGCAGGGGACAACTAACCTACGAGCAGTACTTC.